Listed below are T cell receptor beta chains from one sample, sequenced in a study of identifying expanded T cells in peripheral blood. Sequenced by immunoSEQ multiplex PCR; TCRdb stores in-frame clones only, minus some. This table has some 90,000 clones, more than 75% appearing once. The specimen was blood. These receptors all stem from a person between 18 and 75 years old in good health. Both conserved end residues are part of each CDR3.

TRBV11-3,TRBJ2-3,CASSSTGLAGSLGTDTQYF
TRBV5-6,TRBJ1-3,CASSLGERNTIYF
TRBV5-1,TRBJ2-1,CASSFPRGLAGGSSYNEQFF
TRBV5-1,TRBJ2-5,CASSLERAVQETQYF
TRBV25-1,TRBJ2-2,CASIGTGIRGELFF
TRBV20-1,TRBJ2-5,CSAYLETQYF
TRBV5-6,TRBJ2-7,CASSFRDGLHNEQYF
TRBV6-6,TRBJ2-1,CASTDRGGSYNEQFF
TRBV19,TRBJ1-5,CASSFGTNNQPQHF
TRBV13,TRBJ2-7,CASSLGTSGGEYF
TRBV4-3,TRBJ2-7,CASSQDPSSYEQYF
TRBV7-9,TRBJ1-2,CASSEGQGSSTNYGYTF
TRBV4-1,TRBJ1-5,CASSQERRGGQPQHF
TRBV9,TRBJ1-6,CASSGPTGGNSPLHF
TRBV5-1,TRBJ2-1,CASSFETPAANEQFF
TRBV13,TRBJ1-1,CASSLTAEAFF
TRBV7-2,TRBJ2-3,CASSRLRGVRRGTDTQYF
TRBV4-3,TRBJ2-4,CASSQGRGGSLGNIQYF
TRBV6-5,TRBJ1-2,CASSYSGTTYGYTF
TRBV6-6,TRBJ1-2,CASSPKPYGYTF
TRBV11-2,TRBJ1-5,CASSFTNNQPQHF
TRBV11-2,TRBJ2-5,CASSLSIQETQYF
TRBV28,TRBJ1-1,CASTDTGDTEAFF
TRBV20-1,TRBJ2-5,CSAAGSKTQYF
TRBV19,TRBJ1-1,CASSIRVGFNTEAFF